The 28 T cell receptor beta chains below come from one sample, sequenced in a study of blood T cell repertoires in COVID-19. Some clones are missing from TCRdb's copy, which holds only in-frame ones; the method was immunoSEQ multiplex PCR. The sample has some 490,000 clones, 88% seen once. The sequencing sample was made of PBMCs or T cells enriched from blood (not recorded which). These receptor sequences come from a woman in her sixties or seventies who had recovered from COVID-19.

This rearrangement joins TRBV28 to TRBJ1-1; 8 bases align to TRBD1. J gave up 7 bases and V 7 bases, and 14 bases lay outside the gene matches. This CDR3 spans 15 amino acids. Germline V CDR1 and CDR2: MDHEN, SYDVKM. The CDR3 bases are TGTGCCAGCATAGGACAGGGAGAGGGTTTTGGTGAAGCTTTCTTT. Its protein product is CASIGQGEGFGEAFF.

This clone was recorded once. This rearrangement joins TRBV5-1 to TRBJ1-1; 7 positions agree with TRBD1. Germline V gene sequence: CDR1 SGHRS, CDR2 YFSETQ. This CDR3 is 15 amino acids long. The V gene end was trimmed by 5 bases and the J gene end by 2 bases; junction bases not matched to a gene: 9. CDR3 DNA: TGCGCCAGCAGGGGATTAGGACAGGCCAACACTGAAGCTTTCTTT. Its translation: CASRGLGQANTEAFF.

This clone was detected a few times. The V gene is TRBV3-1 (or the pseudogene TRBV3-2), the J gene TRBJ2-1; 9 bases align to TRBD2. The CDR3 contains 13 residues. V shed 0 bases, J shed 15 bases, and the junction held 6 bases outside the gene matches. The germline V gene encodes CDR1 LGHDT and CDR2 YNNKEL (reference sequence). CDR3 nucleotides: TGTGCCAGCAGCCAAGAGCGGGGGGGTAGATCGTTCTTC. This gives the protein CASSQERGGRSFF.

The gene calls are TRBV27 and TRBJ1-6; 8 bases are a match to TRBD1. Germline CDR1 reads MNHEY; CDR2 reads SMNVEV (reference sequence). This CDR3 contains 15 residues. V shed 2 bases and J 7 bases; nucleotides not matched to a gene: 4. The CDR3 region has the DNA TGTGCCAGCAGTTTAGGAACAGGGGGAAATTCACCCCTCCACTTT. Its translation: CASSLGTGGNSPLHF.

The V and J genes are TRBV11-2 and TRBJ2-1; the D gene is possibly TRBD1 (6 bases). The V and J ends lost 8 bases and 6 bases respectively, with 17 bases between them. CDR3 length: 14 amino acids. CDR1 is SGHAT and CDR2 is FQNNGV in the germline V gene. CDR3 in amino acids: CASWGLASANEQFF. As DNA, the CDR3 is TGTGCCAGCTGGGGGCTAGCCTCCGCCAATGAGCAGTTCTTC. Together with reference TRBV11-2 and TRBJ2-1, the CDR3 gives the full variable domain: EAGVAQSPRYKIIEKRQSVAFWCNPISGHATLYWYQQILGQGPKLLIQFQNNGVVDDSQLPKDRFSAERLKGVDSTLKIQPAKLEDSAVYLCASWGLASANEQFFGPGTRLTVL.

Details on this clone: The sample holds other DNA sequences that translate to the same CDR3. This chain connects TRBV5-1 to TRBJ1-4, with TRBD1 matching 8 bases. Germline trimming cut 0 bases from V and 7 bases from J; bases unmatched to any gene: 5. This CDR3 is 15 amino acids long. Germline CDR1 and CDR2: SGHRS and YFSETQ. The CDR3 loop reads CASSLEGQGSEKLFF. As DNA, the CDR3 is TGCGCCAGCAGCTTGGAAGGACAGGGCAGTGAAAAACTGTTTTTT.

V is TRBV6-6 and J is TRBJ1-3, with TRBD1 matching over 9 bases. V lost 5 bases and J lost 3; bases outside the gene matches: 5. This CDR3 region has 15 residues. CDR1 and CDR2 from the germline V gene are MNHNY and SVGAGI (reference sequence). In nucleotides, the CDR3 is TGTGCCAGCAGTAACAGGGGGCAGGGTGGAAACACCATATATTTT. Protein sequence: CASSNRGQGGNTIYF.

The chain couples TRBV4-1 to TRBJ1-4; 8 nucleotides match TRBD1. The V and J ends lost 4 bases and 6 bases, in that order; junction bases with no gene match: 7. This CDR3 is built from 15 residues. Germline V lookup: CDR1 MGHRA, CDR2 YSYEKL. This CDR3 reads CASSRSDRGHEKLFF. The CDR3, as DNA: TGCGCCAGCAGCCGGTCAGACAGGGGCCATGAAAAACTGTTTTTT.

This clone appeared once. The chain joins TRBV21-1 to TRBJ2-5; the tabulated D call, TRBD2, remains unverified against the DNA. TRBV21-1 represents a pseudogene. The CDR3 consists of 14 residues. The CDR3 DNA reads TGTGCCAGCAGCAAAGTCGCGCGCCAAGAGACCCAGTACTTC. Translation: CASSKVARQETQYF.

V and J are TRBV4-1 and TRBJ1-2, with 9 bases that match TRBD1. V dropped 1 base and J dropped 0; count of bases not matched to a gene: 6. Germline values: CDR1 MGHRA, CDR2 YSYEKL. The CDR3 extends over 17 amino acids. CDR3 DNA: TGCGCCAGCAGCCAAGTACGGACAGGGGCACCTAACTATGGCTACACCTTC. Residues: CASSQVRTGAPNYGYTF.

The chain combines TRBV5-6 with TRBJ1-2; D call uncertain. Germline CDR1 reads SGHDT; CDR2 reads YYEEEE. V was cut by 0 bases and J by 5 bases, with 5 bases left in between. CDR3 size: 12 residues. CDR3 sequence reads: CASSLEQYGYTF. The CDR3 coding sequence is TGTGCCAGCAGCTTGGAACAGTATGGCTACACCTTC.

Turning to this clone: The same CDR3 can be traced to other DNA sequences in this sample. The chain carries TRBV6-5 and TRBJ1-1, with D perhaps TRBD1 (5 bases). Germline CDR1 and CDR2: MNHEY and SVGAGI. The ends were cut back, 4 bases at V and 4 bases at J, with 13 bases in the middle. This CDR3 has 14 amino acids. The CDR3 sequence is CASSFSRGGTEAFF. The CDR3 DNA is TGTGCCAGCAGTTTTTCTCGGGGGGGCACTGAAGCTTTCTTT.

The CDR3 DNA is TGTGCCAGCAGGGGGACTAGCGGGGGAGAGCAGTACGTC. This codes for CASRGTSGGEQYV. The V and J genes are TRBV2 and TRBJ2-7, with 14 positions matching TRBD2. J gave up 7 bases and V 6 bases, and 2 bases lay outside the gene matches. The germline gives CDR1 SNHLY, CDR2 FYNNEI. CDR3 length equals 13 residues.

The chain recombines TRBV5-4 with TRBJ2-3; 7 bases fit TRBD2. Germline lookup yields CDR1 SGHNT and CDR2 YYREEE (reference sequence). The CDR3 extends over 15 amino acids. The V gene end was trimmed by 4 bases and the J gene end by 2 bases; junction bases not matched to a gene: 7. The DNA of the CDR3 is TGTGCCAGCAGCGAGAGAGCGGGGTACACAGATACGCAGTATTTT. It codes for CASSERAGYTDTQYF.

The chain is built from TRBV19 and TRBJ1-1; TRBD1 matches at 7 bases. Trimming removed 4 bases from V and 4 bases from J; junction bases left unmatched: 6. CDR3 length: 14 amino acids. Germline-derived CDR1 and CDR2 are LNHDA and SQIVND (reference sequence). The CDR3 sequence is CASSTTGVGTEAFF. For the CDR3, the DNA is TGTGCCAGTAGTACCACAGGGGTCGGCACTGAAGCTTTCTTT.

V gene TRBV19 combines with J gene TRBJ1-5; D is perhaps TRBD1 (6 bases). The germline CDR1 and CDR2 sequences are LNHDA and SQIVND (reference sequence). V shed 5 bases and J shed 1 base, with 12 bases lying between them. This CDR3 comprises 15 residues. CDR3 nucleotides: TGTGCCAGTAGTCCCTCCAGGGGCAGCAATCAGCCCCAGCATTTT. Its translation: CASSPSRGSNQPQHF.

The chain employs TRBV15 and TRBJ1-4; D remains ambiguous. The CDR3 runs to 12 residues. Germline V CDR1 and CDR2: LNHNV, YYDKDF (reference sequence). The V end lost 0 bases, the J end lost 8 bases, and 4 bases lay between the germline ends. The CDR3 protein is CATSRDQEKLFF. CDR3 sequence (DNA): TGTGCCACCAGCAGAGATCAAGAAAAACTGTTTTTT.

As for this clone: A junction boundary mismatches the germline segment, possibly from a read error. The chain couples TRBV6-1 to TRBJ1-1; D is undetermined. Germline lookup yields CDR1 MNHNS and CDR2 SASEGT. The CDR3 spans 13 residues. The DNA for the CDR3 is TGTGCCAGCGGTGAACCAGGTTCCACTGAAGCTTTCTTT. Amino acids: CASGEPGSTEAFF.

This rearrangement joins TRBV2 to TRBJ2-7; D perhaps matches TRBD2 (7 bases). In germline, CDR1 is SNHLY, CDR2 FYNNEI. With 3 bases removed from V and 3 bases from J, the gap between germline ends came to 15 bases. The CDR3 sequence is 15 residues long. The CDR3 region is CASSDRGGGVYEQYF. The CDR3 DNA is TGTGCCAGCAGTGATCGAGGGGGGGGAGTCTACGAGCAGTACTTC.

Remarks on this clone: Other DNA sequences from this sample encode an identical CDR3 as well. The chain joins TRBV5-1 to TRBJ1-2, with D tentatively TRBD1 (6 bases). In germline, CDR1 is SGHRS, CDR2 YFSETQ. V was clipped by 0 bases and J by 7 bases, with 10 bases between them. CDR3 length: 13 amino acids. DNA for the CDR3: TGCGCCAGCAGCTTGGGCCAGGGGAGTGGCTACACCTTC. This translates into CASSLGQGSGYTF.

The V call is TRBV29-1, the J call TRBJ1-2; D is possibly TRBD1 (6 bases). Germline-derived CDR1 and CDR2 are SQVTM and ANQGSEA. The CDR3 spans 14 residues. V lost 3 bases, J lost 0 bases, and 11 bases lay in between. The CDR3 is CSVDKAGANYGYTF. CDR3 nucleotide sequence: TGCAGCGTTGATAAGGCAGGGGCTAACTATGGCTACACCTTC.

The rearrangement uses TRBV5-1 and TRBJ2-2, with a tentative D call TRBD1 (5 bases). V was shortened by 4 bases and J by 7 bases, with 14 bases between the two germline ends. Germline V lookup: CDR1 SGHRS, CDR2 YFSETQ. The CDR3 has 14 residues. CDR3 in amino acids: CASSTTAVSGELFF. The CDR3 nucleotides read TGCGCCAGCAGCACGACAGCTGTAAGCGGGGAGCTGTTTTTT.

This rearrangement joins TRBV12-5 to TRBJ1-1; maybe TRBD1 (6 bases). Germline V gene sequence: CDR1 LGHNT, CDR2 FRNRAP. Trimming pared 5 bases from V and 6 bases from J, leaving 16 bases between. The CDR3 covers 14 residues. CDR3 sequence reads: CASGPDSPRAEAFF. DNA for the CDR3: TGTGCTAGTGGTCCGGACAGCCCAAGGGCTGAAGCTTTCTTT.

This sequence joins TRBV6-2 or TRBV6-3 and TRBJ2-7; D gene uncertain. The CDR3 consists of 12 residues. Trimming stripped 4 bases from V and 4 bases from J, with 8 bases between. Germline V gene data show CDR1 as MNHEY and CDR2 as SVGEGT. The CDR3 region is CASSSDGYEQYV. CDR3 nucleotide sequence: TGTGCCAGCAGTTCTGACGGGTACGAGCAGTACGTC.

This chain links TRBV5-1 with TRBJ1-2; maybe TRBD1 (5 bases). The CDR3 contains 14 residues. V shed 0 bases and J shed 3 bases, with 9 bases lying between them. Germline V CDR1 and CDR2: SGHRS, YFSETQ. The CDR3 spells CASSLDVGDYGYTF. The DNA of the CDR3 is TGCGCCAGCAGCTTGGATGTAGGGGACTATGGCTACACCTTC.

The gene calls are TRBV9 and TRBJ2-1; TRBD2 aligns across 9 bases. The germline V gene has CDR1 SGDLS and CDR2 YYNGEE. Trimming at V came to 3 bases and at J to 9 bases, leaving 13 bases not matched to a gene. The CDR3 is 16 amino acids. The CDR3 protein is CASSGRLAGPGGEQFF. The CDR3 nucleotides are TGTGCCAGCAGCGGCCGCCTAGCGGGGCCAGGGGGTGAGCAGTTCTTC.

Worth noting for this clone: This sample also contains other DNA sequences that code for the same CDR3. The rearrangement uses TRBV27 and TRBJ2-2; D possibly corresponds to TRBD2 (5 bases). V lost 6 bases and J 2 bases, leaving 10 bases between the germline ends. The CDR3 spans 14 residues. Germline CDR1 is MNHEY and CDR2 is SMNVEV (reference sequence). CDR3 residues: CASSDRGNTGELFF. CDR3 nucleotides: TGTGCCAGCAGCGATCGGGGTAACACCGGGGAGCTGTTTTTT.

This chain uses TRBV5-8 with TRBJ2-2; a possible D gene is TRBD2 (6 bases). CDR3 size: 18 residues. The V end lost 2 bases, the J end lost 5 bases, and 22 bases lay between the germline ends. From germline, CDR1 is SGHTS and CDR2 YDEGEE. The CDR3 is CASSFVFHWGVKTGELFF. Written as DNA, the CDR3 is TGTGCCAGCAGCTTCGTATTTCATTGGGGGGTCAAAACCGGGGAGCTGTTTTTT.